This T cell receptor beta chain was identified in a study of blood T cell repertoires in COVID-19. About the study: Sites in the United States, Italy and Spain provided acute and convalescent COVID-19 samples. T cells, B-cell-depleted T cells, or PBMCs provided the cDNA or gDNA that served as material.

Profiled with immunoSEQ multiplex PCR; TCRdb holds only in-frame clones, not every one. The sample includes more than 75,000 clones, roughly four fifths of them seen just once. Sequencing was done on a sample of peripheral blood. This TCR derives from a man in his sixties with acute or convalescent COVID-19.

This CDR3 reads CASSQASGGGVNEQFF. CDR3 coding DNA: TGTGCCAGCAGCCAAGCGTCCGGCGGGGGGGTCAATGAGCAGTTCTTC. The chain combines TRBV3-1 (or the pseudogene TRBV3-2) with TRBJ2-1, with 9 nucleotides matching TRBD2. Germline-derived CDR1 and CDR2 are LGHDT and YNNKEL (reference sequence). J was trimmed by 6 bases and V by 1 base; bases with no gene match: 7. CDR3 length: 16 amino acids.